This T cell receptor beta chain originates from a study of blood T cell repertoires in COVID-19. Sequencing used immunoSEQ multiplex PCR; TCRdb keeps in-frame clones, though not all of them. The data show roughly 150,000 clones, about 85% seen once. One Seattle source followed patients from active infection through their disease course. Trimming took 3 bases from V and 8 from J; bases not matched to a gene: 8. The CDR3 length is 15 residues. Germline V CDR1 and CDR2: SGDLS, YYNGEE. The V call is TRBV9, the J call TRBJ1-4; 9 bases agree with TRBD1. The source material was peripheral blood. This receptor was obtained from a man aged 80 or over with COVID-19, enrolled during active disease. The CDR3 DNA sequence: TGTGCCAGCAGCGGTGGACAGGGGAAAAGGGAAAAACTGTTTTTT. Translating gives CASSGGQGKREKLFF.